This T cell receptor (beta chain) came from a study of T-cell memory formation after mild COVID-19. On the study more broadly: TCR clusters were largely donor specific.

Study-wide findings and caveats: Contracting CD4+ clones lay largely in CM and EM, with CD8+ ones residing in EMRA.

Concerning this clonotype itself: Its target is not known.

Germline CDR1 and CDR2: DFQATT and SNEGSKA (reference sequence). V dropped 6 bases and J dropped 5; count of bases not matched to a gene: 6. CDR3 size: 15 residues. 5'RACE primed at constant segments yielded TCR alpha and TCR beta cDNA libraries bearing sample barcodes and UMIs. MiXCR, run by TCRdb on the 5' RACE reads, gives a single entry per CDR3 protein. Of roughly 610,000 distinct CDR3 sequences listed, roughly 17% are singletons. The receptor comes from an adult woman who had mild COVID-19 (a few samples of this study predate the infection). Cell type and time point are not known. The rearrangement joins TRBV20-1 to TRBJ2-2; 13 bases match TRBD2. Specimen: PBMCs or a T cell subset sorted from them (not recorded which). The CDR3, as DNA: TGCAGTGCCACACTAGCGGGAGGGCGGACCGGGGAGCTGTTTTTT. Its translation: CSATLAGGRTGELFF.